This TCR beta chain was captured in a study of shared clonotypes between healthy human individuals. The CDR3 covers 17 residues. The protocol was immunoSEQ multiplex PCR, while the TCRdb copy is restricted to in-frame clones and leaves out a portion. The table records approximately 1,500,000 clones, roughly 98% of them present only once. The origin of this receptor is a man aged 30 to 39 in good health. The sample was naive CD4+ T cells sorted from blood. The sample's subset: CD45RA+ positively selected. This chain links TRBV21-1 with TRBJ1-2; the table's D call, TRBD1, has no DNA check behind it. TRBV21-1 is a pseudogene locus. DNA for the CDR3: TGTGCCAGCAGCAAAGGGGGACAGGAAAAGGCTGCGTTTGGCTACACCTTC. Protein: CASSKGGQEKAAFGYTF.